A selection of T cell receptor beta chains follows, all from one sample in a study of cytomegalovirus exposure and HLA in healthy donors. Data came from immunoSEQ multiplex PCR; TCRdb stores just in-frame clones and leaves some out. Of 150,000 to 200,000 clones listed, roughly 72% were seen once; the top ten hold roughly 1.6%. Sequenced sample: PBMCs. The receptors were sampled from a man between 40 and 49 years old in good health and CMV-seronegative. Both conserved end residues are part of each CDR3. Each record gives: J gene, D gene, clone size, V gene, CDR3 protein, CDR3 DNA. The D gene is left open where the match is weak. The size of a clone is reported for some rows only, either as once, few or many, or as a class for expanded clones.

TRBJ2-3 | TRBD2 | NA | TRBV27 | CASSLAGGADTQYF | TGTGCCAGCAGTTTAGCGGGAGGGGCAGATACGCAGTATTTT
TRBJ2-7 | TRBD2 | NA | TRBV28 | CASTKGTSVYEQYF | TGTGCCAGTACCAAGGGGACTAGTGTTTACGAGCAGTACTTC
TRBJ2-3 | NA | NA | TRBV9 | CASSVDGGSTDTQYF | TGTGCCAGCAGCGTAGACGGCGGTAGCACAGATACGCAGTATTTT
TRBJ2-3 | TRBD2 | NA | TRBV4-1 | CASSQEGAGGRDTQYF | TGCGCCAGCAGCCAAGAAGGGGCGGGAGGGCGGGATACGCAGTATTTT
TRBJ2-3 | TRBD2 | once | TRBV29-1 | CSVEVAGVTDTQYF | TGCAGCGTTGAGGTAGCGGGGGTCACAGATACGCAGTATTTT
TRBJ1-5 | TRBD1 | NA | TRBV30 | CAWTPDRENQPQHF | TGTGCCTGGACCCCGGACAGGGAGAATCAGCCCCAGCATTTT
TRBJ2-5 | NA | few | TRBV5-1 | CASSPEAPRKSGETQYF | TGCGCCAGCAGCCCGGAGGCACCCCGAAAGAGTGGAGAGACCCAGTACTTC
TRBJ1-2 | NA | NA | TRBV6-1 | CASSLPGGYTF | TGTGCCAGCAGTCTACCTGGTGGCTACACCTTC
TRBJ1-2 | NA | NA | TRBV9 | CASSAKGLANYGYTF | TGTGCCAGCAGCGCCAAGGGGCTAGCTAACTATGGCTACACCTTC
TRBJ2-7 | NA | NA | TRBV7-9 | CASSPIRGFPYEQYF | TGTGCCAGCAGCCCCATCCGGGGGTTCCCCTACGAGCAGTACTTC
TRBJ1-3 | NA | NA | TRBV2 | CASVRVSGNTIYF | TGTGCCAGCGTCCGTGTTTCTGGAAACACCATATATTTT
TRBJ2-5 | NA | few | TRBV19 | CASSDSRQETQYF | TGTGCCAGTTCAGACAGCCGCCAAGAGACCCAGTACTTC
TRBJ2-1 | TRBD1 | once | TRBV4-1 | CASSHRQGNEQFF | TGCGCCAGCAGTCATAGACAGGGGAATGAGCAGTTCTTC
TRBJ2-5 | NA | NA | TRBV11-1 | CASSPRDSQETQYF | TGTGCCAGCAGCCCCCGGGACTCCCAAGAGACCCAGTACTTC
TRBJ2-1 | TRBD1 | NA | TRBV10-1 | CASSGGTVYNEQFF | TGCGCCAGCAGTGGGGGGACAGTTTACAATGAGCAGTTCTTC
TRBJ1-2 | NA | NA | TRBV7-8 | CASSLAGGGDYGYTF | TGTGCCAGCAGCTTGGCGGGTGGGGGGGACTATGGCTACACCTTC
TRBJ1-5 | TRBD1 | NA | TRBV18 | CASSPTRTGDNQPQHF | TGTGCCAGCTCACCAACGAGGACAGGGGACAATCAGCCCCAGCATTTT
TRBJ1-1 | NA | NA | TRBV6-1 | CASSEQVRDRLREAFF | TGTGCCAGCAGTGAACAGGTCAGGGATCGGCTACGTGAAGCTTTCTTT
TRBJ2-2 | TRBD2 | NA | TRBV4-1 | CASSQIAGGTGELFF | TGCGCCAGCAGCCAAATCGCGGGAGGTACCGGGGAGCTGTTTTTT
TRBJ2-1 | TRBD1 | NA | TRBV15 | CATSTRQGGNEQFF | TGTGCCACCAGCACCCGACAGGGGGGCAATGAGCAGTTCTTC
TRBJ1-2 | NA | NA | TRBV7-6 | CASSPGWAVGGYGYTF | TGTGCCAGCAGCCCCGGGTGGGCGGTTGGAGGCTATGGCTACACCTTC
TRBJ2-1 | TRBD1 | NA | TRBV7-9 | CASSPQGGAYNEQFF | TGTGCCAGCAGCCCCCAAGGGGGCGCTTACAATGAGCAGTTCTTC
TRBJ2-5 | TRBD2 | NA | TRBV9 | CASSVEGLAGGETQYF | TGTGCCAGCAGCGTAGAGGGTCTAGCGGGAGGAGAGACCCAGTACTTC
TRBJ2-1 | NA | few | TRBV27 | CASSLSLSGPYNEQFF | TGTGCCAGCAGTTTATCCCTTAGCGGCCCCTACAATGAGCAGTTCTTC
TRBJ2-1 | TRBD2 | NA | TRBV2 | CASIEVLAGVGEQFF | TGTGCCAGCATTGAGGTGCTAGCGGGAGTAGGCGAGCAGTTCTTC
TRBJ2-7 | NA | once | TRBV19 | CASSIGAFYEQYF | TGTGCCAGTAGTATTGGGGCTTTCTACGAGCAGTACTTC
TRBJ1-5 | NA | NA | TRBV2 | CASSVRGVSQPQHF | TGTGCCAGCAGCGTGCGTGGAGTATCTCAGCCCCAGCATTTT
TRBJ2-4 | NA | NA | TRBV7-2 | CASSLGQVGDIQYF | TGTGCCAGCAGCTTAGGACAGGTGGGAGACATTCAGTACTTC
TRBJ2-1 | TRBD1 | NA | TRBV11-2 | CASIQGATRSEQFF | TGTGCCAGCATCCAGGGGGCGACGCGCAGTGAGCAGTTCTTC
TRBJ2-1 | TRBD2 | NA | TRBV30 | CAWRGRTGTSGRGHNEQFF | TGTGCCTGGAGGGGGAGAACCGGGACTAGCGGGAGAGGCCACAATGAGCAGTTCTTC
TRBJ2-5 | TRBD2 | NA | TRBV5-1 | CASSRQRETGGTQYF | TGCGCCAGCAGTCGGCAGCGGGAGACGGGAGGGACCCAGTACTTC
TRBJ2-1 | NA | NA | TRBV7-7 | CASSSYIRRAGYNEQFF | TGTGCTAGCAGCTCCTATATCCGGAGGGCCGGCTACAATGAGCAGTTCTTC